This T cell receptor beta chain was recovered during a study of blood T cell repertoires in COVID-19. This CDR3 is 14 amino acids long. V was trimmed by 6 bases and J by 2 bases, leaving 12 bases between them. Germline V gene data show CDR1 as LNHDA and CDR2 as SQIVND (reference sequence). Assay: immunoSEQ multiplex PCR; the TCRdb copy retains only in-frame clones and omits some. The sample contains 310,000 or so clones, roughly 87% of which appear only once. The chain is built from TRBV19 and TRBJ2-3, with no clear D. The sample comprised PBMCs or T cells enriched from blood (not recorded which). The source is a woman aged 40 to 49 who had recovered from COVID-19. The CDR3, as DNA: TGTGCCAGTAGGGTGACGGGTAACACAGATACGCAGTATTTT. It yields the protein CASRVTGNTDTQYF. Based on the CDR3 plus reference TRBV19 and TRBJ2-3, the full variable domain is DGGITQSPKYLFRKEGQNVTLSCEQNLNHDAMYWYRQDPGQGLRLIYYSQIVNDFQKGDIAEGYSVSREKKESFPLTVTSAQKNPTAFYLCASRVTGNTDTQYFGPGTRLTVL.